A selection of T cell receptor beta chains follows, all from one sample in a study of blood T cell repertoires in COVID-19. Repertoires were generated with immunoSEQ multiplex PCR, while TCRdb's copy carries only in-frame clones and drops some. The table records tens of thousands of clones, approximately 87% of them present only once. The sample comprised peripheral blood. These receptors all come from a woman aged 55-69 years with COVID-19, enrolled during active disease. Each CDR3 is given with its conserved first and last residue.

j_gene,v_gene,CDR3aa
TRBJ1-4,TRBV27,CASRGQGATNEKLFF
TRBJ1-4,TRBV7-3,CASSLSIRRNEEKLFF
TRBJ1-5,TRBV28,CASSITGGNQPQHF
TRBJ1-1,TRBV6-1,CASSESQAITEAFF
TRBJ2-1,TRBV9,CASSVGTSGRGTEQFF
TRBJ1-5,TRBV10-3,CAIREGTGSNQPQHF
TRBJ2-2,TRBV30,CAWSVSGRAGIGELFF
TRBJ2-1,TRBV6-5,CASRSGGSYNEQFF
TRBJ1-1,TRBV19,CASSKTVWSEAFF
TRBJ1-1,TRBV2,CARSDRDTEAFF
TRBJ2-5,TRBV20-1,CSATAEETQYF
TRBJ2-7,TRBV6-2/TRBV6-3,CASSYPGLPSYEQYF
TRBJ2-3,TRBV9,CASSLQAGSTDTQYF
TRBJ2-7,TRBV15,CATSKAGWAYEQYF
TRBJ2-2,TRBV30,CAWSVKRATGELFF
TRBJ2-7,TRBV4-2,CASSQGERASYEQYF
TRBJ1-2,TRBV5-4,CASSLPGAGPVYGYTF
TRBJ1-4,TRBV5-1,CASSWRKASEKLFF
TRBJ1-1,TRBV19,CASSIYPGPNTEAFF
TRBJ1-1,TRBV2,CASRGQENTEAFF
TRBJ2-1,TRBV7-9,CASSLRPEAHNEQFF
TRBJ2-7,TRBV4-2,CASSQESGTADEQYF